This T cell receptor (beta chain) is drawn from a study of OX40 agonist ivuxolimab in advanced cancers. Study information: Ivuxolimab doses were 0.01, 0.1, 0.3, 1.5, 3 or 10 mg/kg every 2 weeks. The dose-escalation cohort had hepatocellular carcinoma, melanoma, renal cell or head and neck cancer.

Generated by immunoSEQ multiplex PCR, the TCRdb table keeps only in-frame clones and is missing some. The repertoire holds approximately 23,000 clones, with around 67% as singletons. V was clipped by 4 bases and J by 5 bases; unmatched bases: 3. CDR1 and CDR2 from the germline V gene are SQVTM and ANQGSEA. The CDR3 length is 13 residues. The source material was CD4+ or CD8+ T cells sorted from blood, sampled in a trial of the OX40 agonist ivuxolimab. V usage is TRBV29-1 and J usage is TRBJ2-7; 12 nucleotides align to TRBD2. The TCR sequence derives from an adult with an advanced solid tumor such as melanoma, head and neck, liver or kidney cancer. This CDR3 is CSVGTSGNHEQYF. CDR3 nucleotides: TGCAGCGTTGGGACTAGCGGGAACCACGAGCAGTACTTC.